This T cell receptor beta chain derives from a study of cytomegalovirus exposure and HLA in healthy donors. Study findings and constraints: The authors enumerated over 150 TCR beta chains as linked to cytomegalovirus.

About this clone itself: Antigen: not known.

60 Vbeta and 13 Jbeta primers were used in PCR. The protocol was immunoSEQ multiplex PCR, while the TCRdb copy is restricted to in-frame clones and leaves out a portion. The repertoire holds 150,000 to 200,000 clones, with about 81% as singletons. The CDR3 extends over 22 amino acids. Source material: PBMCs. This clonotype was sampled from a woman younger than 30 in good health and CMV-seronegative. V and J are TRBV12-2 and TRBJ1-3; the table's D call TRBD1 went unverified against the DNA. TRBV12-2 is marked as a pseudogene. This chain's CDR3 is CASRLADSETGSHVRSGNTIYF. The CDR3 region has the DNA TGTGCAAGTCGCTTAGCGGATTCCGAGACAGGGTCCCATGTTCGCTCTGGAAACACCATATATTTT.